The rows below give T cell receptor beta chains drawn from one sample of a study of shared clonotypes between healthy human individuals. The method was immunoSEQ multiplex PCR; TCRdb's version includes in-frame clones alone and lacks a portion of them. The sample contains about 580,000 clones, roughly 98% of which appear only once. The specimen was naive CD8+ T cells sorted from blood. All receptors derive from a man aged 25-45 years in good health. Each CDR3 is given with its conserved first and last residue. Fields, in order: V gene, CDR3 protein.

TRBV4-3 CASSQDGGTGEGPQHF
TRBV11-3 CASSEDRGNTIYF
TRBV18 CASSSSGAKETQYF
TRBV2 CASSVGGWQYF
TRBV28 CASGPPPGQLNTEAFF
TRBV7-9 CASSLGGTGSHEQYF
TRBV4-1 CASSQATGAGAAYEQYF
TRBV29-1 CSVGGTVGQGLRETQYF
TRBV25-1 CASLGQGDLRGEQFF
TRBV5-4 CASSLGGSLNTEAFF
TRBV28 CASSPSGLADHEQYF
TRBV29-1 CSVRIGEAFF
TRBV5-4 CASSLLGNEQFF
TRBV7-2 CASSLVLAGVGETQYF
TRBV28 CASSSRKNRGTHYTF
TRBV7-3 CASSLTPSSYNEQFF
TRBV2 CASNRLGTSGIYEQYF
TRBV27 CASSAFGAYEQYF
TRBV4-1 CASSQDPLTGPQHF
TRBV11-3 CASSSRSGETQYF
TRBV11-3 CASGQGDTDTQYF
TRBV29-1 CSVGGLAESSYEQYF
TRBV7-3 CASSLIGGARYNEQFF
TRBV6-1 CASSTYNYNEQFF
TRBV23-1 CASSQSRGTSTDTQYF
TRBV10-2 CASLSGRLEQYF
TRBV9 CASSVGLAAYEQYF
TRBV6-1 CASTPLGGGYNEQFF
TRBV29-1 CSVGYGRNTPNTGELFF
TRBV28 CASSLEAGLGYTF
TRBV7-9 CASSSGTGEETQYF
TRBV6-5 CASSSTTGRTDTQYF
TRBV28 CASSSIRLTGTSVPYEQYF
TRBV15 CATSRERDYDEQYF
TRBV9 CASSVEALSLGNEQFF
TRBV29-1 CSVDGQGMVHEETQYF
TRBV14 CASSVHREYVAGQYF
TRBV11-3 CASSQGRNSYNEQFF
TRBV27 CASSPSPPYSYEQYF
TRBV7-9 CASVRAGGGELFF
TRBV5-4 CASSDRDLWDYGYTF
TRBV7-9 CASSSRGSGELFF
TRBV21-1 CASSKSGVVQPQHF
TRBV7-9 CATSSPGLAGGLAKKTQYF
TRBV6-1 CASSEGTGGYEKLFF
TRBV27 CASNAGTGYNQPQHF
TRBV4-3 CASSQVEGETQYF
TRBV4-1 CASSQDTASGIIYEQYF
TRBV5-1 CASSLARAGYRNEQFF
TRBV7-9 CASSSPLAASYEQYF
TRBV7-9 CASSPSPYEQYF
TRBV12-2 CASRLKRGQETQYF
TRBV19 CASSIRGRDTEAFF
TRBV7-9 CASSLGQTLVGYTF
TRBV6-6 CASENPSPNTGELFF